This T cell receptor (beta chain) was sequenced during a study of CD8 T cells in Susac syndrome. The RNA input was about 0.45 to 1 ug, and it was reverse transcribed with random hexamers. From the immunoSEQ multiplex PCR reads, TCRdb called clonotypes with MiXCR, one entry per CDR3 protein. Among 210,000 or so distinct CDR3 sequences, about 95% were seen once, and the ten largest hold about 0.15%. This receptor was obtained from a human donor with Susac syndrome. The specimen was CD4+ T cells from PBMCs.

The CDR3 DNA is TGTGCCACCAGCAGACTTCAGGGAGGTGGCTACACCTTC. Protein sequence: CATSRLQGGGYTF. The rearrangement joins TRBV15 to TRBJ1-2; D is possibly TRBD1 (5 bases). CDR1 LNHNV and CDR2 YYDKDF come from the germline V gene (reference sequence). The CDR3 is 13 residues long. Trimming left V 2 bases short and J 7 bases short, with 11 bases between.